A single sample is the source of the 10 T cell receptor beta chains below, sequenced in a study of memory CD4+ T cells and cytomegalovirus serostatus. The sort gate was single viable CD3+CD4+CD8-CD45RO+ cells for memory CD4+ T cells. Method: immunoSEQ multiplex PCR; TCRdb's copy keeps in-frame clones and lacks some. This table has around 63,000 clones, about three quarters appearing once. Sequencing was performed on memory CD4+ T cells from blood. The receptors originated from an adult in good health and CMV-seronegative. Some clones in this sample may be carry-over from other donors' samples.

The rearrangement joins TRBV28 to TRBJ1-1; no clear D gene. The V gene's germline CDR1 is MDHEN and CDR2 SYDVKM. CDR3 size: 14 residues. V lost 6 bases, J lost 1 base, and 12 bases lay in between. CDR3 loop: CASRTFDGNTEAFF. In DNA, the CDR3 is TGTGCCAGCAGGACCTTTGATGGGAACACTGAAGCTTTCTTT.

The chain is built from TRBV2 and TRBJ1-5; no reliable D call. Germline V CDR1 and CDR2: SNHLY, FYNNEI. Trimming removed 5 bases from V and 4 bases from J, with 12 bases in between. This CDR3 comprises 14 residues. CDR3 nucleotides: TGTGCCAGCAGTCCTCTCACGGGAAATCAGCCCCAGCATTTT. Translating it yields CASSPLTGNQPQHF.

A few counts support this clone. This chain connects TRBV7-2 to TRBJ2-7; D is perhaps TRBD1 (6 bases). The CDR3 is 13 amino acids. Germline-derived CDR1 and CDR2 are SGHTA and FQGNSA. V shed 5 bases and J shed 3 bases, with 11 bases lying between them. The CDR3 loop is CASSAGTNYEQYF. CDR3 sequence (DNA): TGTGCCAGCAGCGCCGGGACAAACTACGAGCAGTACTTC.

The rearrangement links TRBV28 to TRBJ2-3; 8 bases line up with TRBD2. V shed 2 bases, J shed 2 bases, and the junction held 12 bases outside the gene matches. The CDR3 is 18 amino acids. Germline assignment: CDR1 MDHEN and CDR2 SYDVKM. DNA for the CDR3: TGTGCCAGCAGTTTAGGATTGGGGACTAGTTATTTCACAGATACGCAGTATTTT. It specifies CASSLGLGTSYFTDTQYF.

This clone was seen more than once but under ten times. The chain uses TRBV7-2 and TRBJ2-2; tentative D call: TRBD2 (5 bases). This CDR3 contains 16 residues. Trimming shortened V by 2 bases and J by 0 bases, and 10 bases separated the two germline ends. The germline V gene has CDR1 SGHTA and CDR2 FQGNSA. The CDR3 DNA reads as TGTGCCAGCAGCTTAAGTGCGGGCGCGAACACCGGGGAGCTGTTTTTT. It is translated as CASSLSAGANTGELFF.

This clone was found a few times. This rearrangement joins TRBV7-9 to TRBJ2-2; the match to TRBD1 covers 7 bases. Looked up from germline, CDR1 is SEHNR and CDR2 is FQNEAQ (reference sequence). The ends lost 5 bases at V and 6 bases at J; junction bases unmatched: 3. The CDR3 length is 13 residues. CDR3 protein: CASSRTGAGELFF. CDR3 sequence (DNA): TGTGCCAGCAGCCGCACAGGGGCCGGGGAGCTGTTTTTT.

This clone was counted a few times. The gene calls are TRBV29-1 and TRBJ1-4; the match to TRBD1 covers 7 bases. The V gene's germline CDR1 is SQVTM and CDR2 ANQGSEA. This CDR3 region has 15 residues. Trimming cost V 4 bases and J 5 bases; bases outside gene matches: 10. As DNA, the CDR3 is TGCAGCGTTGCTGTCCGGACAGGAAACAATGAAAAACTGTTTTTT. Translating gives CSVAVRTGNNEKLFF. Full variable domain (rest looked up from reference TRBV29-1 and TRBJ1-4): SAVISQKPSRDICQRGTSLTIQCQVDSQVTMMFWYRQQPGQSLTLIATANQGSEATYESGFVIDKFPISRPNLTFSTLTVSNMSPEDSSIYLCSVAVRTGNNEKLFFGSGTQLSVL.

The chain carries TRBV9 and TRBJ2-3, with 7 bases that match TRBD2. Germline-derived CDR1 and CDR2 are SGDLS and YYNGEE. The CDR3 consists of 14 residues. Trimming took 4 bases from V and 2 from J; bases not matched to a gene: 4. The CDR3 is CASSKTSATDTQYF. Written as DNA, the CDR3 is TGTGCCAGCAGCAAAACTAGCGCCACAGATACGCAGTATTTT.

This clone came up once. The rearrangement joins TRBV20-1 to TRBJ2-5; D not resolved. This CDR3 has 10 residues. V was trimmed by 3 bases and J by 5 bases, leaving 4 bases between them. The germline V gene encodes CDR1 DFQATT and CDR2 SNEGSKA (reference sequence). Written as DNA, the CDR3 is TGCAGTGCTAGTTGGGAGACCCAGTACTTC. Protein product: CSASWETQYF.

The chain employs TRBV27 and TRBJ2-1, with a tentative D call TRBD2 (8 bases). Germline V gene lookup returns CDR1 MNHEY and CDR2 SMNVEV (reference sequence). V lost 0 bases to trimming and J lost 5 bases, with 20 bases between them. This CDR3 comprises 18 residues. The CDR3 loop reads CASSLSVAGQTVNNEQFF. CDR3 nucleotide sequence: TGTGCCAGCAGTTTATCGGTAGCGGGACAGACTGTAAACAATGAGCAGTTCTTC.